The 8 T cell receptor beta chains below all came from one sample that was sequenced in a study of T-cell memory formation after mild COVID-19. TCRdb analysed the 5' RACE reads with MiXCR anew, one entry per CDR3 protein. Among about 610,000 distinct CDR3 sequences listed, 17% were seen once. The sample comprised PBMCs or a T cell subset sorted from them (not recorded which). Receptor source: an adult woman who had mild COVID-19 (a few samples of this study predate the infection). Cell type and time point are not known.

This clonotype was counted only a few times. This chain joins TRBV2 and TRBJ2-1, with D uncertain. Germline loops: CDR1 SNHLY, CDR2 FYNNEI. Trimming took 4 bases from V and 0 from J, leaving 10 bases between them. The CDR3 is 15 residues long. CDR3 sequence (DNA): TGTGCCAGCAGTGGTTGGGGATTCTCCTACAATGAGCAGTTCTTC. Protein: CASSGWGFSYNEQFF. Full variable domain (missing parts from reference TRBV2 and TRBJ2-1): EPEVTQTPSHQVTQMGQEVILRCVPISNHLYFYWYRQILGQKVEFLVSFYNNEISEKSEIFDDQFSVERPDGSNFTLKIRSTKLEDSAMYFCASSGWGFSYNEQFFGPGTRLTVL.

This clonotype came up many times. V usage is TRBV7-2 and J usage is TRBJ2-1, with TRBD2 as a possible D gene (5 bases). The V gene's germline CDR1 is SGHTA and CDR2 FQGNSA. Trimming removed 2 bases from V and 2 bases from J, with 10 bases in between. The CDR3 is 15 residues long. CDR3 sequence reads: CASSLSGLPYNEQFF. For the CDR3, the DNA is TGTGCCAGCAGCTTAAGCGGACTGCCCTACAATGAGCAGTTCTTC.

This clonotype has more than one count but fewer than ten. The chain carries TRBV25-1 and TRBJ2-1; 8 bases line up with TRBD2. V shed 4 bases and J 0 bases; nucleotides not matched to a gene: 5. Looked up from germline, CDR1 is MGHDK and CDR2 is SYGVNS. CDR3 length equals 16 residues. The chain's CDR3 is CASSGAGLGSYNEQFF. The CDR3, as DNA: TGTGCCAGCAGTGGAGCGGGACTAGGCTCCTACAATGAGCAGTTCTTC.

The J gene is TRBJ2-3, the V gene TRBV20-1; 11 bases are a match to TRBD2. Germline CDR1 DFQATT, CDR2 SNEGSKA (reference sequence). V dropped 3 bases and J dropped 5; count of bases not matched to a gene: 7. This CDR3 has 15 residues. Here the CDR3 DNA reads TGCAGTGCTAGTCTTAGCGGGAGGGCCGGAGATACGCAGTATTTT. Translating it yields CSASLSGRAGDTQYF.

V is TRBV20-1 and J is TRBJ2-7; 9 nucleotides align to TRBD2. The germline V gene encodes CDR1 DFQATT and CDR2 SNEGSKA (reference sequence). This CDR3 is 16 amino acids long. The V segment lost 0 bases and the J segment 4 bases; nucleotides outside the gene matches: 10. CDR3 nucleotide sequence: TGCAGTGCTAGAGATAGAGGCGGGAGGGCCGTATACGAGCAGTACTTC. Protein: CSARDRGGRAVYEQYF.

The chain joins TRBV12-3 or TRBV12-4 to TRBJ2-3; D is perhaps TRBD2 (6 bases). The CDR3 runs to 15 residues. V was shortened by 6 bases and J by 4 bases, with 17 bases between the two germline ends. The CDR3 here is CASSRGTGASDTQYF. The CDR3 nucleotides are TGTGCCAGCAGCCGCGGGACCGGTGCTTCAGATACGCAGTATTTT.

CDR3 nucleotides: TGTGCCAGCAGCCCCCGGGGCTCTAGCGGGGGCTACTACGAGCAGTACTTC. Its protein is CASSPRGSSGGYYEQYF. The chain combines TRBV4-2 with TRBJ2-7, with TRBD2 identical over 10 bases. The CDR3 runs to 17 residues. V lost 4 bases to trimming and J lost 3 bases; unmatched junction nucleotides: 12. Looked up from germline, CDR1 is LGHNA and CDR2 is YNFKEQ.

The V call is TRBV20-1, the J call TRBJ2-3; TRBD2 aligns across 9 bases. CDR1 and CDR2 from the germline V gene are DFQATT and SNEGSKA (reference sequence). CDR3 length: 17 amino acids. V lost 6 bases, J lost 0 bases, and 13 bases stayed unmatched. The CDR3 nucleotides read TGCAGTGCCCGCGAGTTGATGGGACTAGCCAGCACAGATACGCAGTATTTT. Amino acids: CSARELMGLASTDTQYF.